This T cell receptor (beta chain) was found in a study of T cell responses to AZD1222 COVID-19 vaccine. Generated by immunoSEQ multiplex PCR, the TCRdb table keeps only in-frame clones and is missing some. This table has approximately 180,000 clones, 80% to 90% appearing once. Regarding the study as a whole: The breadth and depth of Spike-specific TCRs increased once two AZD1222 doses had been given. Baseline seropositives among AZD1222 recipients totaled only five to seven.

With respect to this clone: The target antigen is unknown.

This clonotype was obtained from an adult who received the MenACWY meningococcal vaccine as a control. The sample in question was peripheral blood, obtained 28 days after the second dose of the MenACWY control vaccine.

CDR3: CASSFFPGRHNSPLHF. In DNA, the CDR3 is TGTGCCAGCAGTTTTTTTCCGGGACGGCATAATTCACCCCTCCACTTT. The J gene is TRBJ1-6, the V gene TRBV28; D is possibly TRBD1 (5 bases). The V and J ends lost 3 bases and 5 bases respectively, with 14 bases between them. Germline-derived CDR1 and CDR2 are MDHEN and SYDVKM. There are 16 residues in the CDR3. Supplemented by reference TRBV28 and TRBJ1-6, the full variable domain reads DVKVTQSSRYLVKRTGEKVFLECVQDMDHENMFWYRQDPGLGLRLIYFSYDVKMKEKGDIPEGYSVSREKKERFSLILESASTNQTSMYLCASSFFPGRHNSPLHFGNGTRLTVT.